This record covers a single T cell receptor beta chain. The sample originates from a study of technical replicates of blood from a handful of donors. Using immunoSEQ multiplex PCR, the repertoire was profiled, and TCRdb retains in-frame clones only, with some absent. The table includes some 90,000 clones, about 95% detected once. V lost 2 bases and J 6 bases, leaving 12 bases between the germline ends. CDR1 and CDR2 from the germline V gene are SEHNR and FQNEAQ (reference sequence). This CDR3 spans 14 amino acids. Sequenced input: T cells isolated from PBMCs. The source of this sequence is a human donor in good health. The V and J genes are TRBV7-9 and TRBJ2-3; the D is unclear. DNA for the CDR3: TGTGCCAGCAGCTTACAGCTAGTGGCGGATACGCAGTATTTT. It codes for CASSLQLVADTQYF. Looking up the rest from reference TRBV7-9 and TRBJ2-3 gives the full variable domain: DTGVSQNPRHKITKRGQNVTFRCDPISEHNRLYWYRQTLGQGPEFLTYFQNEAQLEKSRLLSDRFSAERPKGSFSTLEIQRTEQGDSAMYLCASSLQLVADTQYFGPGTRLTVL.